Given below is one T cell receptor (beta chain) in context. Under the authors' procedure: Counts of nucleated cells, estimated from reference gene primer amplification, were obtained. Profiled with immunoSEQ multiplex PCR; TCRdb holds only in-frame clones, not every one. That table supplies the V and J calls and clone size; D and trimming were determined from the DNA. The sample lists 250,000 to 300,000 clones, about 68% seen once, with over 3% in the top ten. The CDR3 length is 15 residues. CDR1 and CDR2 (germline): SGDLS, YYNGEE. The ends were cut back, 4 bases at V and 6 bases at J, with 16 bases in the middle. These data are taken from a study of blood T cell repertoires in COVID-19. Overall study: COVID-19 samples collected from the United States, Italy and Spain covered acute and convalescent phases. Sources were T cells, B-cell-depleted T cells, or PBMCs; the material itself was cDNA or gDNA.

The genes are TRBV9 and TRBJ2-2, with D possibly TRBD2 on 6 matching bases. The receptor comes from a woman over 75 with acute or convalescent COVID-19. What was sequenced was peripheral blood. The CDR3 protein is CASSSQRLGAGELFF. The CDR3 DNA is TGTGCCAGCAGCTCACAGAGACTAGGCGCCGGGGAGCTGTTTTTT.